This section outlines one T cell receptor beta chain sequence together with its context. Its antigen is still unknown. The sample is drawn from a study of T cell responses to AZD1222 COVID-19 vaccine. Whole-study findings and limits: Among the donors, most were white British and more were female, and clonal diversity was possibly underestimated.

Using immunoSEQ multiplex PCR, the repertoire was profiled, and TCRdb retains in-frame clones only, with some absent. The repertoire holds around 110,000 clones, with 70% to 90% as singletons. CDR1 and CDR2 from the germline V gene are SGHTA and FQGNSA. V was trimmed by 1 base and J by 4 bases, leaving 12 bases between them. This CDR3 spans 15 amino acids. The chain uses TRBV7-2 and TRBJ2-3; D may match TRBD1 or TRBD2 (7 bases each). The sequencing here drew on peripheral blood, taken on day 0 of MenACWY control vaccination. The receptor was derived from an adult in good health. CDR3 region: CASSLDQGGPDTQYF. The DNA for the CDR3 is TGTGCCAGCAGCTTAGATCAGGGGGGGCCAGATACGCAGTATTTT.